This T cell receptor beta chain came from a study of early T cells in non-severe SARS-CoV-2 infection. Study information: Sequencing used unsorted whole-blood bulk RNA, so chains lack pairing. The study's findings and limits: Anti-spike CD8 specificities were favored by VDJdb matching, whose results missed private and CD4 specificities.

The CDR3 runs to 16 residues. Between the trimmed V and J ends, which lost 2 bases and 10 bases, there was a span of 21 bases. Germline CDR1 SGHAT, CDR2 FQNNGV. This clonotype came up a few times. What it binds is unknown. Individual cDNA molecules were tagged with unique molecular identifiers, the study reported. Using its own MiXCR run on the 5' RACE reads, TCRdb lists one record per CDR3 protein. The data hold fewer than 80,000 distinct CDR3 sequences, with around 11% observed a single time. The genes are TRBV11-2 and TRBJ2-1; D is undetermined. Sequenced here: whole blood, sampled at baseline. The sequence derives from an adult who was a healthcare worker with PCR-confirmed SARS-CoV-2 infection or an uninfected control (not recorded which). The CDR3: CASSLLPPGTPTEQFF. CDR3 DNA: TGTGCCAGCAGCTTACTCCCGCCAGGCACACCAACGGAGCAGTTCTTC.